Sequencing of this T cell receptor (beta chain) was carried out in a study of cytomegalovirus exposure and HLA in healthy donors. CDR1 is MNHEY, CDR2 SMNVEV, per germline (reference sequence). This CDR3 region has 12 residues. V lost 6 bases to trimming and J lost 2 bases, with 8 bases between them. The primer mix had 60 Vbeta and 13 Jbeta primers. Assay: immunoSEQ multiplex PCR; the TCRdb copy retains only in-frame clones and omits some. The sample shows 150,000 to 250,000 clones, roughly 79% of them seen only once. The TCR was taken from a man younger than 40 in good health and CMV-seronegative. This chain links TRBV27 with TRBJ2-7, with D perhaps matching TRBD1 (7 bases). Material: PBMCs. The CDR3 loop reads CASSRGAYEQYF. The CDR3 nucleotides read TGTGCCAGCAGCAGGGGGGCCTACGAGCAGTACTTC.